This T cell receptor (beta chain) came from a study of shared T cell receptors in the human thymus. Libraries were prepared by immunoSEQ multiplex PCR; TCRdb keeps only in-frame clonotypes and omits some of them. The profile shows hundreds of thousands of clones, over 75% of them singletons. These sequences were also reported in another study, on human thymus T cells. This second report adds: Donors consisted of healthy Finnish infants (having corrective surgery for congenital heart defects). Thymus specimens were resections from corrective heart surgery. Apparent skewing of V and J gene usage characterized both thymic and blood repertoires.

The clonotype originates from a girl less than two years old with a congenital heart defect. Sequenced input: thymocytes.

The CDR3 is CASSQDPAYYHTSGANVLTF. The CDR3 bases are TGTGCCAGCAGCCAAGATCCTGCTTACTATCACACCTCTGGGGCCAACGTCCTGACTTTC. The rearrangement joins TRBV4-2 to TRBJ2-6; D call uncertain. V lost 0 bases, J lost 0 bases, and 18 bases lay in between. CDR1 is LGHNA, CDR2 YNFKEQ, per germline. The CDR3 runs to 20 residues.